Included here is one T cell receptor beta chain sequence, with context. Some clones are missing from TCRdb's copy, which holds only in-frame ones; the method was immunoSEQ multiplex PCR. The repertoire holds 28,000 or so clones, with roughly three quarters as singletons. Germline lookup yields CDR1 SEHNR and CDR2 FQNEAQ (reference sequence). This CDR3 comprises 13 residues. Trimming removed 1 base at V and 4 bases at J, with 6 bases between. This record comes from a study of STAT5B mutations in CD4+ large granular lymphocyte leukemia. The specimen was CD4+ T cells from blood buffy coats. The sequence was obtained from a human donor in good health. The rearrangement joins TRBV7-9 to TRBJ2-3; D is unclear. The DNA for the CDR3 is TGTGCCAGCAGCTTAGGCTCCGCAGATACGCAGTATTTT. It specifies CASSLGSADTQYF.